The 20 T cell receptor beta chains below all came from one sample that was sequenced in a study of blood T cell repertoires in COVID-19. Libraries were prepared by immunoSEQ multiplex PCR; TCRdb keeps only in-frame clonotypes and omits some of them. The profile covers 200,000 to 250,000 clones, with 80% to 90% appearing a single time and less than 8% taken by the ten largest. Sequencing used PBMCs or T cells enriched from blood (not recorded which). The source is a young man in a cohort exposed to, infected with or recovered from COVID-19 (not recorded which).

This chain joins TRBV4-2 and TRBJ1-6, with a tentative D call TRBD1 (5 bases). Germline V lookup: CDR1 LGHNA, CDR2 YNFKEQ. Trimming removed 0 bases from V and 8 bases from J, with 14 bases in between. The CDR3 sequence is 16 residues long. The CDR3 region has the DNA TGTGCCAGCAGCCAAGATCGGAGGGGAGTTTATTCACCCCTCCACTTT. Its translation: CASSQDRRGVYSPLHF.

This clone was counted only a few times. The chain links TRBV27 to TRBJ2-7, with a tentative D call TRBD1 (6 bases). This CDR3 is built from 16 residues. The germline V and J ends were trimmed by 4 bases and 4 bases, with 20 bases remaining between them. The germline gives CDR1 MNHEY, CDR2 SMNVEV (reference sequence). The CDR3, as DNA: TGTGCCAGCAGTTCAAAAACACCAGGGGAAGGATACGAGCAGTACTTC. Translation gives CASSSKTPGEGYEQYF.

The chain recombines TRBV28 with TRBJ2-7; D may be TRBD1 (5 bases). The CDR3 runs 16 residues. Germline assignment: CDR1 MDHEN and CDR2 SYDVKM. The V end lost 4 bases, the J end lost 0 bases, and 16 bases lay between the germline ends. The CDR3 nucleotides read TGTGCCAGCAGTTCAACAGACAGCATACTCTCCTACGAGCAGTACTTC. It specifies CASSSTDSILSYEQYF.

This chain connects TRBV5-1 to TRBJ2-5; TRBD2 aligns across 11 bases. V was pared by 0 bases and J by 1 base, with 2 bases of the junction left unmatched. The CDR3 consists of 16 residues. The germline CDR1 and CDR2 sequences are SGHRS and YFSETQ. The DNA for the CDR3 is TGCGCCAGCAGCTTGGCCGGACTAGCGGGCCAAGAGACCCAGTACTTC. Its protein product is CASSLAGLAGQETQYF.

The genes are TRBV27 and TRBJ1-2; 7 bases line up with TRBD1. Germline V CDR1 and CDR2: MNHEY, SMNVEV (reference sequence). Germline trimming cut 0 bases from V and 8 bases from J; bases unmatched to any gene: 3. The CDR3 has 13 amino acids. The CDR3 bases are TGTGCCAGCAGTTTATCGGGGACAGAAGGCTACACCTTC. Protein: CASSLSGTEGYTF.

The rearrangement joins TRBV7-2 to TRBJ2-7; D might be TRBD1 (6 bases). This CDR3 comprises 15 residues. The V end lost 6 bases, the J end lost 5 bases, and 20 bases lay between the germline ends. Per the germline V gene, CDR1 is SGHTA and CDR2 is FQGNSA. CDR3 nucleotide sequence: TGTGCCAGCAGGCTCTACGAATTGGGGGCCCACGAGCAGTACTTC. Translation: CASRLYELGAHEQYF. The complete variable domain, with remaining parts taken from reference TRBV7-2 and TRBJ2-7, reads GAGVSQSPSNKVTEKGKDVELRCDPISGHTALYWYRQSLGQGLEFLIYFQGNSAPDKSGLPSDRFSAERTGGSVSTLTIQRTQQEDSAVYLCASRLYELGAHEQYFGPGTRLTVT.

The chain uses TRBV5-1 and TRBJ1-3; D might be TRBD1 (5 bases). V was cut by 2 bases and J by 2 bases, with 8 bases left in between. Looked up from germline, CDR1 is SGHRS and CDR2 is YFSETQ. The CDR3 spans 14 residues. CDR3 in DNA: TGCGCCAGCAGCTTACAGGATCCTGGAAACACCATATATTTT. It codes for CASSLQDPGNTIYF.

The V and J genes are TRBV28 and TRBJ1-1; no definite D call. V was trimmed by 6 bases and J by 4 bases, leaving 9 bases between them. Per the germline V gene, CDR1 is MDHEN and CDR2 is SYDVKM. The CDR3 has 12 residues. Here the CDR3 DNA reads TGTGCCAGCAGGGCCTCCCCCACTGAAGCTTTCTTT. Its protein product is CASRASPTEAFF.

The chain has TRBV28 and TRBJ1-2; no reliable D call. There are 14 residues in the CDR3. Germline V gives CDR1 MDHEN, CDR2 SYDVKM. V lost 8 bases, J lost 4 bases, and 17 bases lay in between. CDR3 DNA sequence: TGTGCCAGCGTCGAGAGGAGCGGACGCTATGGCTACACCTTC. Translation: CASVERSGRYGYTF.

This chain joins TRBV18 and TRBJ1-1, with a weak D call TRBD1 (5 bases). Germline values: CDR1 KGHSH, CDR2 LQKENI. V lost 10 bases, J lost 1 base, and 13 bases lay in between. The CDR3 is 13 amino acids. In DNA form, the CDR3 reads TGTGCCACCGCACTCGGGGGGAACACTGAAGCTTTCTTT. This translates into CATALGGNTEAFF.

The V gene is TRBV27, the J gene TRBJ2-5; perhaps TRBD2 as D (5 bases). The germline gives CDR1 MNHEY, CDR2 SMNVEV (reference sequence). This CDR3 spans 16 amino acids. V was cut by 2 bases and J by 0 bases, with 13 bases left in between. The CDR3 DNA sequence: TGTGCCAGCAGTTTAGAGGGCATGAGGTACCAAGAGACCCAGTACTTC. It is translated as CASSLEGMRYQETQYF.

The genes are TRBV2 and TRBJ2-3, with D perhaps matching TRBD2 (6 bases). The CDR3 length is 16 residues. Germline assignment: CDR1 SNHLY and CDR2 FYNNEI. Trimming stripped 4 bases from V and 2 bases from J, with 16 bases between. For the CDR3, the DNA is TGTGCCAGCAGTGTGGAGGGAGCCTTCCCCACAGATACGCAGTATTTT. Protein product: CASSVEGAFPTDTQYF.

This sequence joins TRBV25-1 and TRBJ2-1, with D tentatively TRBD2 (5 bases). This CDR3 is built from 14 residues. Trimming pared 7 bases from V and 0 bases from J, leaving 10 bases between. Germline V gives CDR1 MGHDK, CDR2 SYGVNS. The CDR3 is CASNLGSSYNEQFF. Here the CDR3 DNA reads TGTGCCAGCAACTTAGGGAGCTCCTACAATGAGCAGTTCTTC.

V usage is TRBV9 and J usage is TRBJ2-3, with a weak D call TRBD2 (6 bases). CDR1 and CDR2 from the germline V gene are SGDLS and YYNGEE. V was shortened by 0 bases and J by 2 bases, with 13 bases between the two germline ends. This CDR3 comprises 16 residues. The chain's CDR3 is CASSVEPSALTDTQYF. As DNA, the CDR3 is TGTGCCAGCAGCGTAGAGCCTAGCGCTCTCACAGATACGCAGTATTTT.

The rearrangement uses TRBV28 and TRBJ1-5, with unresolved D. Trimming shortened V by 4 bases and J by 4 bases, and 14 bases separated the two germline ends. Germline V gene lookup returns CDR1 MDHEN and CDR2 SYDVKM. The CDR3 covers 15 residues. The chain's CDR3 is CASSSPDRENQPQHF. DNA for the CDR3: TGTGCCAGCAGTTCCCCTGATAGAGAAAATCAGCCCCAGCATTTT.

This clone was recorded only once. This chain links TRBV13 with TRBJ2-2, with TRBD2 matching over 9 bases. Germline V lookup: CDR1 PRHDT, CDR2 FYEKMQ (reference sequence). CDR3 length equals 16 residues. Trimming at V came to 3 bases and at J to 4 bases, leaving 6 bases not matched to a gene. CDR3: CASSFGGRAFTGELFF. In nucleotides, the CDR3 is TGTGCCAGCAGCTTCGGCGGGAGGGCCTTCACCGGGGAGCTGTTTTTT.

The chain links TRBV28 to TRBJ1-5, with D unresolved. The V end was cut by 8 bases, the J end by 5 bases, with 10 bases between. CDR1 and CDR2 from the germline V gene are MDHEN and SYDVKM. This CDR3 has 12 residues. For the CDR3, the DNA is TGTGCCAGCTCCGAGAGGGATCAGCCCCAGCATTTT. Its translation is CASSERDQPQHF.

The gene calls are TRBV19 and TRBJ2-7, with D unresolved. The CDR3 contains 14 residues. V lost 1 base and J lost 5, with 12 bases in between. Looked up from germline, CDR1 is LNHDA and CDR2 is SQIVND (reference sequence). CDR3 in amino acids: CASSIVGLTHEQYF. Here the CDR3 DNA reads TGTGCCAGTAGTATAGTGGGTTTGACTCACGAGCAGTACTTC.

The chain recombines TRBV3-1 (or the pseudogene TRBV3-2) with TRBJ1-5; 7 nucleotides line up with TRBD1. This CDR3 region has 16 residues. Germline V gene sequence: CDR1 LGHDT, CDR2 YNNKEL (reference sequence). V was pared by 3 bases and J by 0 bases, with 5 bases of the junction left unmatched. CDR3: CASSQSGTASNQPQHF. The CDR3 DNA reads TGTGCCAGCAGCCAGTCCGGGACAGCTAGCAATCAGCCCCAGCATTTT.

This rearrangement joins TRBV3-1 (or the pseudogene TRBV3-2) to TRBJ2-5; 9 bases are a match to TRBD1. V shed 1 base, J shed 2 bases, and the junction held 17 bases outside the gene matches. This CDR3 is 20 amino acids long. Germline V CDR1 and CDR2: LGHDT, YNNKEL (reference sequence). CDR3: CASSQVPGQGIDYLQETQYF. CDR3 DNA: TGTGCCAGCAGCCAAGTTCCCGGACAGGGGATAGACTATCTGCAAGAGACCCAGTACTTC.